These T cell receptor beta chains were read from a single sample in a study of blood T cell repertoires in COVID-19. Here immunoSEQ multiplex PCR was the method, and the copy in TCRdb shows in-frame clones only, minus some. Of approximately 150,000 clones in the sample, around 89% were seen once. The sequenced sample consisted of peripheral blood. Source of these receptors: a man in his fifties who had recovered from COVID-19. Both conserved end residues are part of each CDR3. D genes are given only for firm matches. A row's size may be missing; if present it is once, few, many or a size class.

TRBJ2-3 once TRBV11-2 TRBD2 CASSQRVAGGPVDTQYF TGTGCCAGCAGCCAGAGAGTAGCGGGAGGGCCGGTAGATACGCAGTATTTT
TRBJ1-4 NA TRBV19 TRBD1 CASTGQGRKLFF TGTGCCAGTACGGGACAGGGGAGGAAACTGTTTTTT
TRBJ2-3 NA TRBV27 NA CASSLGGATDTQYF TGTGCCAGCAGTTTAGGCGGGGCCACAGATACGCAGTATTTT
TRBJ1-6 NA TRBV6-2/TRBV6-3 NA CASSNPGVPSLPLHF TGTGCCAGCAGCAACCCCGGGGTACCGTCACTCCCCCTCCACTTT
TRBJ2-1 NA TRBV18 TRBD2 CASSPTSGRGHEQFF TGTGCCAGCTCACCGACTAGCGGGAGGGGTCATGAGCAGTTCTTC
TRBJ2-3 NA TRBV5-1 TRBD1 CASSLGRGSTDTQYF TGCGCCAGCAGCTTGGGCAGGGGGTCGACAGATACGCAGTATTTT
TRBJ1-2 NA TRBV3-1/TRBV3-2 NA CASSQDVGRNYGYTF TGTGCCAGCAGCCAAGATGTAGGCAGGAACTATGGCTACACCTTC
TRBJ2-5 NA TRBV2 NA CASSDGMAETQYF TGTGCCAGCAGTGATGGTATGGCAGAGACCCAGTACTTC
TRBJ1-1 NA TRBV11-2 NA CASSLASQGWAFF TGTGCCAGCAGCTTAGCTTCTCAGGGATGGGCTTTCTTT
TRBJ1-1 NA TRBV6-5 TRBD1 CASSYSGGQGSGAFF TGTGCCAGCAGTTACTCAGGGGGACAGGGGTCGGGTGCTTTCTTT
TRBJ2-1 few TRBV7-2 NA CASSPRGAGDVRNEQFF TGTGCCAGCAGCCCACGGGGGGCGGGGGACGTGCGTAATGAGCAGTTCTTC
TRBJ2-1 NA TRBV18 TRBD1 CASSPLGTGSYNEQFF TGTGCCAGCTCACCATTGGGGACAGGGTCCTACAATGAGCAGTTCTTC
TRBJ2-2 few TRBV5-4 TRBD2 CASSLGVGASGSRGTGELFF TGTGCCAGCAGCTTAGGTGTTGGGGCTAGCGGGAGCCGGGGGACCGGGGAGCTGTTTTTT
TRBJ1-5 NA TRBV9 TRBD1 CASSATGQNNQPQHF TGTGCCAGCAGCGCAACGGGACAGAACAATCAGCCCCAGCATTTT
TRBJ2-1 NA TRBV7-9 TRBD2 CASSPGGLAGFNEQFF TGTGCCAGCAGCCCGGGTGGACTAGCGGGATTCAATGAGCAGTTCTTC
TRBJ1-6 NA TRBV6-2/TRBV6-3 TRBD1 CASSYPDRANSPLHF TGTGCCAGCAGTTACCCCGACAGGGCGAATTCACCCCTCCACTTT
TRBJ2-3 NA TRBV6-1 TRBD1 CASSASRGQITDTQYF TGTGCCAGCAGTGCAAGTAGGGGACAGATCACAGATACGCAGTATTTT
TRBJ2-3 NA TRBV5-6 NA CASSLGLSTDTQYF TGTGCCAGCAGCTTGGGTCTGAGCACAGATACGCAGTATTTT
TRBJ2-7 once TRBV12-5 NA CASGAQSEQYF TGTGCTAGTGGTGCACAGAGCGAGCAGTACTTC
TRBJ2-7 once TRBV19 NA CASSSRDGGYEQYF TGTGCCAGTAGTTCTCGGGACGGGGGCTACGAGCAGTACTTC
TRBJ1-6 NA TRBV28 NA CASSLGQGNNSPLHF TGTGCCAGCAGCCTGGGTCAGGGGAATAATTCACCCCTCCACTTT
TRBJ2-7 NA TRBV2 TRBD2 CASSWLAGAYEQYF TGTGCCAGCAGTTGGCTAGCGGGAGCCTACGAGCAGTACTTC
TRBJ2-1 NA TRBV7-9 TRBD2 CASSLGDYYNEQFF TGTGCCAGCAGCTTGGGGGACTATTACAATGAGCAGTTCTTC
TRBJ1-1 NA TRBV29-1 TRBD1 CSVGRTGVTEAFF TGCAGCGTCGGAAGGACAGGGGTCACTGAAGCTTTCTTT
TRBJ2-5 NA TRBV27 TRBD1 CASSSDRGQETQYF TGTGCCAGCAGTTCCGACAGGGGACAAGAGACCCAGTACTTC
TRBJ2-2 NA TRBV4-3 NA CASSRTGGTTGELFF TGCGCCAGCAGCCGTACAGGAGGGACGACCGGGGAGCTGTTTTTT
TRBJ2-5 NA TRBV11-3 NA CASSLAPPESLAETQYF TGTGCCAGCAGCTTAGCCCCCCCCGAGTCTCTAGCGGAGACCCAGTACTTC
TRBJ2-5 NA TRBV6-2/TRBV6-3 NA CASSYARGTDRPKTQYF TGTGCCAGCAGTTACGCCCGGGGGACCGACCGCCCCAAGACCCAGTACTTC
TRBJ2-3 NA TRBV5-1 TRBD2 CASSLTPGTSVTDTQYF TGCGCCAGCAGCTTGACCCCCGGGACTAGTGTTACAGATACGCAGTATTTT
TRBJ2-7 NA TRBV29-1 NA CSVEGASYEQYF TGCAGCGTTGAGGGGGCCTCCTACGAGCAGTACTTC
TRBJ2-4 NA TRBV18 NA CASSPQGHGTYF TGTGCCAGCTCACCCCAGGGACACGGAACGTACTTC
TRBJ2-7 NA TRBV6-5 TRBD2 CASTGTSVSYEQYF TGTGCCAGCACCGGGACTAGCGTCTCCTACGAGCAGTACTTC
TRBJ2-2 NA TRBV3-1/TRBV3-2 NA CASSQDIVAGGRTGELFF TGTGCCAGCAGCCAAGATATCGTGGCCGGAGGGAGGACCGGGGAGCTGTTTTTT
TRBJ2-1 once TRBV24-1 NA CATSDLSGSNEQFF TGTGCCACCAGTGATTTATCCGGGAGCAATGAGCAGTTCTTC
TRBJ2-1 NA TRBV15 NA CATSRDRASEFF TGTGCCACCAGCAGAGATAGAGCCTCGGAGTTCTTC
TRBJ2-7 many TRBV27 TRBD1 CASSLRSGGDEQYF TGTGCCAGCAGTTTAAGGTCAGGGGGCGACGAGCAGTACTTC
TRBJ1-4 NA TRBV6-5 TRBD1 CASSRNRGGNEKLFF TGTGCCAGCAGCAGAAACAGGGGAGGTAATGAAAAACTGTTTTTT
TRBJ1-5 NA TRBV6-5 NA CASSYVGGSNQPQHF TGTGCCAGCAGTTACGTGGGGGGGAGCAATCAGCCCCAGCATTTT
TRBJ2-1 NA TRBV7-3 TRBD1 CASSLSGTGQNEQFF TGTGCCAGCAGCTTGTCCGGGACAGGGCAAAATGAGCAGTTCTTC
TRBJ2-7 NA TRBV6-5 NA CASRPPGHTYEQYF TGTGCCAGCAGGCCCCCGGGACACACCTACGAGCAGTACTTC
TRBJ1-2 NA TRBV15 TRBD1 CATSRGQGATNYGYTF TGTGCCACCAGCAGAGGACAGGGGGCAACTAACTATGGCTACACCTTC
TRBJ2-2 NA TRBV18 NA CASSHGQNSNTGELFF TGTGCCAGCTCGCACGGACAGAATTCAAACACCGGGGAGCTGTTTTTT
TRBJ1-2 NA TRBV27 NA CASSLWRTGGYTF TGTGCCAGCAGTTTATGGAGGACTGGGGGCTACACCTTC
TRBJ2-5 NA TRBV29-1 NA CNTKKGETQYF TGCAACACAAAAAAGGGGGAGACCCAGTACTTC
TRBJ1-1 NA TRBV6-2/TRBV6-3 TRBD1 CASSYSGDRAGAFF TGTGCCAGCAGTTACTCGGGGGACAGGGCGGGAGCTTTCTTT
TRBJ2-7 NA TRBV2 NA CASTSSASYEQYF TGTGCCAGCACTTCAAGCGCATCCTACGAGCAGTACTTC
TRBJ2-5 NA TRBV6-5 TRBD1 CASSYVDRVGETQYF TGTGCCAGCAGTTACGTGGACAGGGTAGGGGAGACCCAGTACTTC
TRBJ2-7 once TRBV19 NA CASSIGGTYEQYF TGTGCCAGTAGTATCGGAGGGACCTACGAGCAGTACTTC
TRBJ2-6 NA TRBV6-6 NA CATAGRGSGANVLTF TGTGCCACCGCCGGTCGGGGATCTGGGGCCAACGTCCTGACTTTC
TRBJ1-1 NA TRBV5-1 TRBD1 CASRSTGVDTEAFF TGCGCCAGCAGGTCGACAGGGGTCGACACTGAAGCTTTCTTT
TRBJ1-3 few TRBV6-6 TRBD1 CASSTGDRATDTIYF TGTGCCAGCAGTACCGGGGACAGGGCCACGGACACCATATATTTT